This T cell receptor beta chain was recovered during a study of blood T cell repertoires in COVID-19. Study in general: Acute and convalescent COVID-19 specimens originated in the United States, Italy and Spain. From T cells, B-cell-depleted T cells, or PBMCs came the material, which was cDNA or gDNA.

Original data processing: From reference gene primer amplification, estimates of nucleated cell counts were derived. TCRdb's table, derived via immunoSEQ multiplex PCR, lists solely in-frame clones and lacks some. The DNA gave D and trimming, while V, J and clone size come from that table. This table holds approximately 280,000 clones, 89% found once. This clone was counted once. This TCR was sampled from a woman in her sixties with acute or convalescent COVID-19. Sequenced material: peripheral blood.

Here the CDR3 DNA reads TGTGCCAGCAGTCTTGGAGGATTTCGGGGGGGGGCTACAGATACGCAGTATTTT. Protein: CASSLGGFRGGATDTQYF. The V gene is TRBV28, the J gene TRBJ2-3, with TRBD2 matching 8 bases. This CDR3 contains 18 residues. Germline values: CDR1 MDHEN, CDR2 SYDVKM. With 5 bases clipped from V and 3 bases from J, the junction kept 16 bases outside the gene matches.